A single sample gave rise to the 27 T cell receptor beta chains below, sequenced in a study of cytomegalovirus exposure and HLA in healthy donors. The PCR was carried out with 60 Vbeta primers and 13 Jbeta primers. The repertoire was sequenced with immunoSEQ multiplex PCR; TCRdb's copy has only in-frame clones and lacks some. The sample has 150,000 to 200,000 clones, roughly 82% seen once. The sequenced sample was PBMCs. The source of these receptors is a man in his fifties or sixties in good health and CMV-seropositive.

Only one count was recorded for this clone. The CDR3 sequence: CASSLSRTGTYEQYF. Written as DNA, the CDR3 is TGTGCCAGCAGCTTAAGCCGGACAGGTACCTACGAGCAGTACTTC. The chain recombines TRBV11-2 with TRBJ2-7; 7 nucleotides agree with TRBD1. The germline gives CDR1 SGHAT, CDR2 FQNNGV. This CDR3 comprises 15 residues. V trimming: 2 bases; J trimming: 2 bases; junction bases outside the gene matches: 6.

This clone was found a few times. This sequence joins TRBV7-2 and TRBJ1-2; unclear D gene. This CDR3 contains 14 residues. V gave up 1 base and J gave up 8 bases, with 14 bases separating them. CDR1 and CDR2 (germline): SGHTA, FQGNSA. The CDR3 reads CASSLGAGRSGYTF. The CDR3 DNA sequence: TGTGCCAGCAGCTTAGGGGCTGGTCGGTCCGGCTACACCTTC.

The V call is TRBV19, the J call TRBJ2-5; D perhaps matches TRBD1 (5 bases). Germline CDR1 reads LNHDA; CDR2 reads SQIVND (reference sequence). Trimming cost V 5 bases and J 2 bases, with 15 bases left between them. The CDR3 totals 15 residues. In DNA, the CDR3 is TGTGCCAGTAGTCGCCCCGGCCAGGGACAAGAGACCCAGTACTTC. Amino acids: CASSRPGQGQETQYF.

The rearrangement joins TRBV6-5 to TRBJ2-7; perhaps TRBD2 as D (6 bases). Germline V gene data show CDR1 as MNHEY and CDR2 as SVGAGI. V was trimmed by 6 bases and J by 7 bases, leaving 16 bases between them. The CDR3 length is 13 residues. CDR3 residues: CASSKDGRWEQYF. The CDR3 DNA sequence: TGTGCCAGCAGCAAAGACGGGAGATGGGAGCAGTACTTC.

The V gene is TRBV5-6, the J gene TRBJ1-2; 7 bases line up with TRBD1. The CDR3 contains 13 residues. The V gene end was trimmed by 3 bases and the J gene end by 5 bases; junction bases not matched to a gene: 4. The germline CDR1 and CDR2 sequences are SGHDT and YYEEEE. The CDR3 nucleotides are TGTGCCAGCAGCTCGGGACAGATATATGGCTACACCTTC. Amino acid sequence: CASSSGQIYGYTF.

The V call is TRBV10-2, the J call TRBJ2-7; TRBD2 matches at 11 bases. This CDR3 has 14 residues. V shed 6 bases, J shed 3 bases, and the junction held 4 bases outside the gene matches. Looked up from germline, CDR1 is WSHSY and CDR2 is SAAADI. The CDR3 loop is CASRATSGDYEQYF. The DNA of the CDR3 is TGCGCCAGCAGGGCGACTAGCGGGGACTACGAGCAGTACTTC.

The genes are TRBV4-3 and TRBJ2-7; TRBD1 aligns across 9 bases. J was trimmed by 2 bases and V by 1 base; bases with no gene match: 6. Germline-derived CDR1 and CDR2 are LGHNA and YSLEER. This CDR3 comprises 16 residues. As DNA, the CDR3 is TGCGCCAGCAGCCAAGGTTACAGGGGGCGCACCTACGAGCAGTACTTC. Translating it yields CASSQGYRGRTYEQYF.

This clone was counted a single time. This rearrangement joins TRBV5-5 to TRBJ2-1, with TRBD2 matching over 10 bases. Germline V gives CDR1 SGHKS, CDR2 YYEKEE (reference sequence). CDR3 length: 14 amino acids. V lost 6 bases and J lost 7; bases outside the gene matches: 7. CDR3 nucleotides: TGTGCCAGCATCCTAGCGGGAGAGGGAAATGAGCAGTTCTTC. Translated: CASILAGEGNEQFF.

The chain has TRBV6-6 and TRBJ2-2; TRBD1 might be the D (5 bases). V shed 2 bases and J shed 1 base, with 8 bases lying between them. This CDR3 spans 15 amino acids. Germline V lookup: CDR1 MNHNY, CDR2 SVGAGI (reference sequence). In nucleotides, the CDR3 is TGTGCCAGCAGTTACCAGGGTCGGAACACCGGGGAGCTGTTTTTT. Translation: CASSYQGRNTGELFF.

The chain links TRBV5-6 to TRBJ1-2, with D maybe TRBD1 (5 bases). Germline V gene lookup returns CDR1 SGHDT and CDR2 YYEEEE. V gave up 7 bases and J gave up 4 bases, with 17 bases separating them. The CDR3 covers 14 residues. The CDR3, as DNA: TGTGCCAGCTCTATCCCCAGGGAGGGCTATGGCTACACCTTC. Protein sequence: CASSIPREGYGYTF. Looking up the rest from reference TRBV5-6 and TRBJ1-2 gives the full variable domain: DAGVTQSPTHLIKTRGQQVTLRCSPKSGHDTVSWYQQALGQGPQFIFQYYEEEERQRGNFPDRFSGHQFPNYSSELNVNALLLGDSALYLCASSIPREGYGYTFGSGTRLTVV.

The chain couples TRBV19 to TRBJ1-2; tentatively, D is TRBD1 (6 bases). This CDR3 region has 15 residues. Between the trimmed V and J ends, which lost 5 bases and 5 bases, there was a span of 18 bases. Germline CDR1 is LNHDA and CDR2 is SQIVND (reference sequence). CDR3: CASSVNRAGGYGYTF. The CDR3 DNA follows: TGTGCCAGTAGTGTCAACAGGGCGGGAGGGTATGGCTACACCTTC.

The rearrangement joins TRBV27 to TRBJ2-2; 9 bases map to TRBD1. V gave up 4 bases and J gave up 6 bases; unmatched junction bases: 15. The length of the CDR3 is 18 residues. Germline-derived CDR1 and CDR2 are MNHEY and SMNVEV (reference sequence). CDR3 protein: CASSSSWDRAMKAGELFF. CDR3 sequence (DNA): TGTGCCAGCAGTTCATCGTGGGACAGGGCCATGAAGGCCGGGGAGCTGTTTTTT.

The CDR3 coding sequence is TGTGCCAGCAGTCCGGGACAGGGCTTGTGGACTGAAGCTTTCTTT. This sequence encodes CASSPGQGLWTEAFF. V usage is TRBV7-8 and J usage is TRBJ1-1, with TRBD1 identical over 9 bases. With V trimmed by 6 bases and J by 5 bases, 10 bases remained unmatched. The V gene's germline CDR1 is SGHVS and CDR2 FQNEAQ. This CDR3 comprises 15 residues.

The chain links TRBV10-3 to TRBJ1-4, with 7 bases lining up with TRBD1. Trimming at V came to 3 bases and at J to 8 bases, leaving 6 bases not matched to a gene. This CDR3 region has 14 residues. Germline values: CDR1 ENHRY, CDR2 SYGVKD. The CDR3 DNA is TGTGCCATCAGTGATGAGGGGGCGGAGGAAAAACTGTTTTTT. This encodes CAISDEGAEEKLFF.

This chain joins TRBV7-3 and TRBJ2-3; TRBD2 might be the D (5 bases). The CDR3 has 15 residues. Germline values: CDR1 SGHTA, CDR2 FQGTGA. V was cut by 1 base and J by 0 bases, with 8 bases left in between. The CDR3 loop reads CASSLSGLSTDTQYF. Here the CDR3 DNA reads TGTGCCAGCAGCTTAAGCGGGCTTAGCACAGATACGCAGTATTTT.

The CDR3 is CASSLDKQGVYEQYF. The CDR3 coding sequence is TGCGCCAGCAGCTTGGACAAACAGGGGGTCTACGAGCAGTACTTC. V usage is TRBV5-1 and J usage is TRBJ2-7, with 8 bases identical to TRBD1. With V trimmed by 0 bases and J by 3 bases, 5 bases remained unmatched. The CDR3 length is 15 residues. CDR1 SGHRS and CDR2 YFSETQ come from the germline V gene.

This chain joins TRBV7-2 and TRBJ2-7; TRBD2 agrees at 8 bases. This CDR3 comprises 17 residues. The trim removed 3 bases at V and 2 bases at J, leaving 12 bases unmatched. CDR1 SGHTA and CDR2 FQGNSA come from the germline V gene. CDR3 residues: CASSFGTRRRVPYEQYF. CDR3 sequence (DNA): TGTGCCAGCAGCTTCGGGACTAGAAGAAGGGTACCCTACGAGCAGTACTTC.

This clone turned up a few times. J is TRBJ2-6 and V is TRBV18; tentatively, D is TRBD1 (5 bases). Trimming removed 2 bases at V and 0 bases at J, with 8 bases between. The length of the CDR3 is 16 residues. Germline CDR1 reads KGHSH; CDR2 reads LQKENI. CDR3 residues: CASSPTTGSGANVLTF. CDR3 nucleotide sequence: TGTGCCAGCTCACCAACCACAGGCTCTGGGGCCAACGTCCTGACTTTC.

V is TRBV19 and J is TRBJ2-7, with D possibly matching TRBD2 (5 bases). The CDR3 extends over 15 amino acids. V was pared by 5 bases and J by 0 bases, with 14 bases between. The germline V gene encodes CDR1 LNHDA and CDR2 SQIVND (reference sequence). CDR3 protein: CASSPRVESSYEQYF. CDR3 DNA: TGTGCCAGTAGTCCGCGGGTGGAGAGCTCCTACGAGCAGTACTTC. The variable domain in full, with the rest retrieved from reference TRBV19 and TRBJ2-7, is DGGITQSPKYLFRKEGQNVTLSCEQNLNHDAMYWYRQDPGQGLRLIYYSQIVNDFQKGDIAEGYSVSREKKESFPLTVTSAQKNPTAFYLCASSPRVESSYEQYFGPGTRLTVT.

This chain links TRBV2 with TRBJ2-7; TRBD1 matches 7 bases. The CDR3 totals 14 residues. Trimming cost V 6 bases and J 2 bases; bases outside gene matches: 7. Germline values: CDR1 SNHLY, CDR2 FYNNEI. The CDR3 spells CASRARDSAYEQYF. The DNA of the CDR3 is TGTGCCAGCAGGGCCCGGGACAGTGCCTACGAGCAGTACTTC.

This sequence joins TRBV19 and TRBJ2-1, with 7 positions matching TRBD2. The CDR3 length is 17 residues. Per germline, CDR1 LNHDA and CDR2 SQIVND (reference sequence). Trimming at V came to 5 bases and at J to 4 bases, leaving 14 bases not matched to a gene. DNA of the CDR3: TGTGCCAGTAGTCCATGGTCTGCGGGAGTCGGGTACAATGAGCAGTTCTTC. This codes for CASSPWSAGVGYNEQFF.

This clone was observed once. This sequence joins TRBV28 and TRBJ1-4; no reliable D call. The CDR3 extends over 15 amino acids. With 6 bases removed from V and 1 base from J, the gap between germline ends came to 12 bases. Germline CDR1 MDHEN, CDR2 SYDVKM. This chain's CDR3 is CASREAGITNEKLFF. CDR3 sequence (DNA): TGTGCCAGCAGGGAGGCGGGGATAACTAATGAAAAACTGTTTTTT.

The rearrangement joins TRBV5-1 to TRBJ2-3; 8 bases agree with TRBD2. Germline CDR1 and CDR2: SGHRS and YFSETQ. The trim removed 2 bases at V and 1 base at J, leaving 3 bases unmatched. The CDR3 length is 15 residues. CDR3 residues: CASSFSTSGTDTQYF. CDR3 coding DNA: TGCGCCAGCAGCTTTTCGACTAGCGGCACAGATACGCAGTATTTT.

This clone occurred a few times. The rearrangement links TRBV6-6 to TRBJ1-6, with TRBD1 matching 11 bases. CDR3 length equals 15 residues. The V gene's germline CDR1 is MNHNY and CDR2 SVGAGI (reference sequence). The ends lost 9 bases at V and 10 bases at J; junction bases unmatched: 11. The CDR3 sequence is CASSTEGTGGSPLHF. CDR3 DNA: TGTGCCAGTTCCACAGAGGGGACAGGGGGGTCACCCCTCCACTTT.

V is TRBV4-1 and J is TRBJ2-7, with D possibly matching TRBD1 (5 bases). CDR3 length equals 15 residues. Germline V gene lookup returns CDR1 MGHRA and CDR2 YSYEKL. Deletions cut 2 bases from V and 3 bases from J, with 14 bases between. This CDR3 is CASSQLKTGDYEQYF. CDR3 sequence (DNA): TGCGCCAGCAGCCAACTTAAAACAGGAGACTACGAGCAGTACTTC.

The V call is TRBV7-9, the J call TRBJ2-2; the match to TRBD1 covers 8 bases. This CDR3 is 17 amino acids long. Germline V gene lookup returns CDR1 SEHNR and CDR2 FQNEAQ (reference sequence). V dropped 5 bases and J dropped 6; count of bases not matched to a gene: 14. This CDR3 reads CASSHPGRQGSPGELFF. Written as DNA, the CDR3 is TGTGCCAGCAGCCACCCGGGGAGACAGGGGTCCCCCGGGGAGCTGTTTTTT.

This sequence joins TRBV4-2 and TRBJ1-2; D is possibly TRBD1 (5 bases). With 0 bases removed from V and 4 bases from J, the gap between germline ends came to 12 bases. Germline loops: CDR1 LGHNA, CDR2 YNFKEQ. This CDR3 is built from 15 residues. The CDR3 region is CASSQDGGDVYGYTF. The DNA for the CDR3 is TGTGCCAGCAGCCAAGACGGGGGTGATGTCTATGGCTACACCTTC.